What follows is one TCR beta chain and its context. Its binding antigen is unknown. The read halts 3 residues ahead of the CDR3 end, with the missing end drawn from the germline J gene. This record comes from a study of T cells in women clearing cervical HPV infection (dated by TCRdb to between 2018 and 2020). A note on the overall study: The cases were about 25 women with histologically confirmed HPV16-related CIN3 or worse, and 2 of these cases were invasive cancers. The roughly 25 controls were women who cleared a single incident HPV16 infection within 12 months without developing precancer or cancer. Case blood was taken at the visit when the lesion was first identified, whereas control blood was taken when infection was no longer detected. Among cases, blood sampling came a median of nearly 150 days after lesion detection, with an interquartile range of about 85 to 230 days. Since only a few of the women had HLA typing available, the possibility that HLA type was acting as a confounder could not be ruled out. The exploratory proof-of-principle case-control study was nested within the Guanacaste HPV Natural History Study in Costa Rica and compared TCR repertoires across cervical HPV16 outcomes. Cases were matched to controls by age within five years and by the year the sample was collected. Median age was about 30 years in cases versus approximately 37 in controls, and baseline characteristics did not differ significantly. The parent cohort enrolled 9,800 or so women aged 18 or older in Guanacaste, Costa Rica, during about 1992 to 1994 and followed them for approximately 7 years. Five blinded duplicates per group were added as quality controls, so that 60 or so samples were obtained: around 50 participants and around 10 replicates. What the work shows at the level of the full study, not this receptor alone: Lower TRBV6-7 relative abundance was observed in cases than in controls (0.11% versus 0.16%; Bonferroni P = 0.0008). Because T-cell numbers per sample were unknown, differences in richness could reflect varying T-cell content rather than repertoire biology. Random forest classifiers that combined richness and V gene abundances separated cases from controls with an estimated AUC of 0.83. The cross-sectional design could not show whether the associations came before the infection or were a result of it, and neither effector/memory subsets nor HPV-specific T cells were isolated. CIN3+ cases had significantly higher TCR repertoire richness than controls across sequencing depths, but evenness did not differ between the groups.

Every participant had a single incident cervical HPV16 infection, and prevalent HPV16 infections were excluded. Cervical HPV DNA was detected with MY09/MY11 PCR, and genotyping was done with dot-blot hybridization. More than 14 mL of heparinized blood was centrifuged, after which the buffy coat was aliquoted, frozen at -30 degrees C, and then stored at -80 degrees C. Genomic DNA was extracted from buffy coat specimens using QIAGEN kits. TCR beta CDR3 regions were amplified by multiplex PCR using the immunoSEQ assay from an average of 1200 ng genomic DNA per sample. To correct primer bias, the assay used a complete synthetic TCR repertoire to set an amplification baseline. Amplicons were sequenced on the Illumina platform. On the authors' methods: Sequences were error-corrected by clustering with frequency ratios and a modified nearest-neighbor algorithm and were then analyzed in the immunoSEQ Analyzer with IMGT gene definitions. At each rarefaction depth, TCR richness and evenness were averaged over 20 rarefaction repeats, and samples with fewer sequences than the depth were excluded. Wilcoxon rank sum tests with FDR correction were used to compare relative abundances of V, D and J genes between the groups. In the blinded duplicates, the intraclass correlation was 95.6% for TCR richness and averaged about 76% across roughly 70 gene segments. Drawn from immuneACCESS, this table holds only the in-frame rearrangements with V and J called that TCRdb kept. Clones are partly lost; checked studies trace under half to an unresolved V gene and leave the rest unexplained. V, J and clone size reflect that table, while D and trimming were determined from the DNA. The table of this sample itemizes fewer than 40,000 clones. The ten top clones hold 4.8% of the sample.

V was cut back by 1 base and J by 5 bases, leaving a gap of 17 bases between them. The CDR3 numbers 16 residues from cysteine through phenylalanine. The CDR3 was read in part: 39 bases, with the frame set at base 1. CDR1 and CDR2 were assigned from the germline V gene as SNHLY and FYNNEI. The chain links TRBV2 with TRBJ1-1; no confident D gene assignment can be made. Sequences were obtained from blood buffy coat. This receptor was identified in a woman between 18 and 75 years old with a cervical HPV16 infection that either progressed to CIN3+ or cleared (not recorded which). Partial CDR3 DNA: TGTGCCAGCAGTGAAGTGGGCTCGGAGCTCCGGACTGAA. Translated, it gives CASSEVGSELRTE. The whole CDR3 protein reads CASSEVGSELRTEAFF.